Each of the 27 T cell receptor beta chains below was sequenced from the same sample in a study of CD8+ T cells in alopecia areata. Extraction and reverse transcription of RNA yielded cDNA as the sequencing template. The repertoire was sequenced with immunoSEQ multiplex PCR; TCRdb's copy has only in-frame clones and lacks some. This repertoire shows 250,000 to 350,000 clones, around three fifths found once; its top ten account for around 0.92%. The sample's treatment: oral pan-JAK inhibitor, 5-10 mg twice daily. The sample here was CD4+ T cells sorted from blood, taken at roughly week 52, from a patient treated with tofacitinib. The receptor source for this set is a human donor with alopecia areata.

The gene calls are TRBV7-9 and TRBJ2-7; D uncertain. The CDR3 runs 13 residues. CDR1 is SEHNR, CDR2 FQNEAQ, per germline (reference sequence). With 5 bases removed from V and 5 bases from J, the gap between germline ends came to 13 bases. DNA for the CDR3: TGTGCCAGCAGCCTAGTCGGAGAGGACGAGCAGTACTTC. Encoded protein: CASSLVGEDEQYF.

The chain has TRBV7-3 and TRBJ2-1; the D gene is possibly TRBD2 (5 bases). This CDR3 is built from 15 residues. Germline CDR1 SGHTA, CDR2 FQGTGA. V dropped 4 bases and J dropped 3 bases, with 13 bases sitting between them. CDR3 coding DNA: TGTGCCAGCAGCTCCGGTGGCGGACTCTACAATGAGCAGTTCTTC. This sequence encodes CASSSGGGLYNEQFF. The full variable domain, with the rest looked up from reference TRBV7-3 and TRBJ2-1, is GAGVSQTPSNKVTEKGKYVELRCDPISGHTALYWYRQSLGQGPEFLIYFQGTGAADDSGLPNDRFFAVRPEGSVSTLKIQRTERGDSAVYLCASSSGGGLYNEQFFGPGTRLTVL.

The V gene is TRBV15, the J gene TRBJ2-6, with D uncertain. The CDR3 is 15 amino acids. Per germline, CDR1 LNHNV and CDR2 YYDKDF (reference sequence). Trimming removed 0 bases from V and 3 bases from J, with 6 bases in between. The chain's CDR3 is CATSRDSDGANVLTF. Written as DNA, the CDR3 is TGTGCCACCAGCAGAGATTCCGATGGGGCCAACGTCCTGACTTTC.

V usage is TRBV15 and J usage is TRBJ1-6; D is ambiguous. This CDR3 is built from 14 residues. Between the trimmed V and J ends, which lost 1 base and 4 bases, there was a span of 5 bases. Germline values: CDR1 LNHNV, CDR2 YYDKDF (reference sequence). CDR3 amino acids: CATSRAGYNSPLHF. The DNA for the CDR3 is TGTGCCACCAGCAGAGCCGGTTATAATTCACCCCTCCACTTT.

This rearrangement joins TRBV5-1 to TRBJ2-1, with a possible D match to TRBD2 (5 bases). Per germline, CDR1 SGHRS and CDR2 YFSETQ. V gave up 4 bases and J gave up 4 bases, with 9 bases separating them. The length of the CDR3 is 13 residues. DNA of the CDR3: TGCGCCAGCAGCGAAGACTATTACAATGAGCAGTTCTTC. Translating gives CASSEDYYNEQFF.

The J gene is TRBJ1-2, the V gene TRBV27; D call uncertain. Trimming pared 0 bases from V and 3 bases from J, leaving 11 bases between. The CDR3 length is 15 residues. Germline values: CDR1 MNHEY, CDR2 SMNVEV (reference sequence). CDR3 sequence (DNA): TGTGCCAGCAGTTTATCGGAGGGAGGCTACTATGGCTACACCTTC. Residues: CASSLSEGGYYGYTF.

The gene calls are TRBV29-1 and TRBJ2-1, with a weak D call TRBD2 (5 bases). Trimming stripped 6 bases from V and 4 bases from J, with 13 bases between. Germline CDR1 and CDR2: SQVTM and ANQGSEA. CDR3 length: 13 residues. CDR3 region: CSVRPLAYNEQFF. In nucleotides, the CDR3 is TGCAGCGTCAGGCCCCTAGCTTACAATGAGCAGTTCTTC.

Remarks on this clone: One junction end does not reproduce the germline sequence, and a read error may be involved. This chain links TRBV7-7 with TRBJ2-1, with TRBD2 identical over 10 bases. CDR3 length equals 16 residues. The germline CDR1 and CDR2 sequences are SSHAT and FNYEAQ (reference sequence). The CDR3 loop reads CASSASGGHPYNEQFF. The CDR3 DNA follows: TGTGCTAGCAGCGCTAGCGGGGGACACCCCTACAATGAGCAGTTCTTC.

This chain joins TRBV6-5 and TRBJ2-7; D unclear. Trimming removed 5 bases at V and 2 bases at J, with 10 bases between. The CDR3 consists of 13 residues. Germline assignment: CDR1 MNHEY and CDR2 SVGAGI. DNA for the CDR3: TGTGCCAGCAGTACTGGCCCCGCCTACGAGCAGTACTTC. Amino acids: CASSTGPAYEQYF.

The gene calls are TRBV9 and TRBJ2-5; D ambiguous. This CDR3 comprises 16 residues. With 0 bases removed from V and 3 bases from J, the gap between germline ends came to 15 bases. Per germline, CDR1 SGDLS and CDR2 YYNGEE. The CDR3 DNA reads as TGTGCCAGCAGCGTAGCCTACGAAGGAGACAAAGAGACCCAGTACTTC. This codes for CASSVAYEGDKETQYF.

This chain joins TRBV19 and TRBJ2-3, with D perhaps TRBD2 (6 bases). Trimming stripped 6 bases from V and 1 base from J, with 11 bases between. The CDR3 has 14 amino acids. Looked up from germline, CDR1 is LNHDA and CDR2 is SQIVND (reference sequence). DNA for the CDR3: TGTGCCAGTAGCCTACCGGGGGGCACAGATACGCAGTATTTT. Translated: CASSLPGGTDTQYF.

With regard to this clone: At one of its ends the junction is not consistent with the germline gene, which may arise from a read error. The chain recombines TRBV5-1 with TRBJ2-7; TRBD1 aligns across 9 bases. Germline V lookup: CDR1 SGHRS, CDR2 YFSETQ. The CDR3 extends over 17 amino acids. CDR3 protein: CASRLDRGGSGSYEQYF. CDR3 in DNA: TGCGCCAGCAGATTGGACAGGGGAGGCTCTGGGTCCTACGAGCAGTACTTC.

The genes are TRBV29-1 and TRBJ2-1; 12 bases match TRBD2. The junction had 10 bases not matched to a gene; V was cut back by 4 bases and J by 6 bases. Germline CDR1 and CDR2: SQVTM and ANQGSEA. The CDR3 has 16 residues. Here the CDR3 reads CSVGHLLAGGSNEQFF. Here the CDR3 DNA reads TGCAGCGTTGGTCACCTCCTAGCGGGGGGGTCCAATGAGCAGTTCTTC.

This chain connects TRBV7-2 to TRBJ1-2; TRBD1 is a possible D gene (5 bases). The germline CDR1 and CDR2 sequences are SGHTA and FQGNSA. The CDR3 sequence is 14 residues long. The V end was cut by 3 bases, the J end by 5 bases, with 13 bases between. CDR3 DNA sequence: TGTGCCAGCAGCTTTTGGGGGAAGGCTTATGGCTACACCTTC. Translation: CASSFWGKAYGYTF.

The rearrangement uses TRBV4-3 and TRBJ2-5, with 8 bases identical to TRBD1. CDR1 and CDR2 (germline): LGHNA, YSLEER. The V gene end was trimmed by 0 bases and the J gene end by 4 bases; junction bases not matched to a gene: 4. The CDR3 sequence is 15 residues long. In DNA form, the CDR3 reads TGCGCCAGCAGCCAAGAGGGCAGGGGGCGAGAGACCCAGTACTTC. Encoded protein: CASSQEGRGRETQYF.

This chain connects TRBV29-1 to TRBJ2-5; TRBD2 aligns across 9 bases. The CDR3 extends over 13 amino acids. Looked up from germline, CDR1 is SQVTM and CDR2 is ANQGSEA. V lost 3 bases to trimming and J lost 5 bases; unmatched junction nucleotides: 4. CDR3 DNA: TGCAGCGTTGACCTGGCGGGGGGGGAGACCCAGTACTTC. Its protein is CSVDLAGGETQYF.

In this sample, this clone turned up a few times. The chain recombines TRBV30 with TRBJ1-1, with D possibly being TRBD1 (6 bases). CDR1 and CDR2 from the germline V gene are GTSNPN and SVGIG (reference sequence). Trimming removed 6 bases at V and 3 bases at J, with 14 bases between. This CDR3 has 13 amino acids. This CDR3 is CACRRAGDTEAFF. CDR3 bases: TGTGCCTGTAGGAGGGCAGGGGACACTGAAGCTTTCTTT.

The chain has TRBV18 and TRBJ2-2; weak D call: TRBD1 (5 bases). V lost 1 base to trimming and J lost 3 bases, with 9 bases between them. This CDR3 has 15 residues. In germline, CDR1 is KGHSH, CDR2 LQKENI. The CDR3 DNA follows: TGTGCCAGCTCACCACGCAGGGTCGACACCGGGGAGCTGTTTTTT. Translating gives CASSPRRVDTGELFF. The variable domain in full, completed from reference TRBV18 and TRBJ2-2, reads NAGVMQNPRHLVRRRGQEARLRCSPMKGHSHVYWYRQLPEEGLKFMVYLQKENIIDESGMPKERFSAEFPKEGPSILRIQQVVRGDSAAYFCASSPRRVDTGELFFGEGSRLTVL.

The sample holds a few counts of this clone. For the CDR3, the DNA is TGTGCCAGCAGCTCCCTGCGAGGGAAGGGGTATAGTGAGCAGTTCTTC. This gives the protein CASSSLRGKGYSEQFF. The gene calls are TRBV11-2 and TRBJ2-1, with D perhaps assigned TRBD1 or TRBD2 (5 bases each). This CDR3 region has 16 residues. Looked up from germline, CDR1 is SGHAT and CDR2 is FQNNGV. The ends were cut back, 4 bases at V and 9 bases at J, with 22 bases in the middle.

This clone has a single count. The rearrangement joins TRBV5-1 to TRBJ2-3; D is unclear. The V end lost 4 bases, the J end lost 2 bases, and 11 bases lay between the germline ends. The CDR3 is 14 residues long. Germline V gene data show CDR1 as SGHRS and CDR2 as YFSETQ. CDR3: CASSPGLATDTQYF. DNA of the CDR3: TGCGCCAGCAGCCCCGGGTTGGCCACAGATACGCAGTATTTT.

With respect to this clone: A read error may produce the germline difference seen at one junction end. In DNA, the CDR3 is TGTGCCAGCATTGAAAATGGGGGGACTGAAGCTTTCTTT. Protein sequence: CASIENGGTEAFF. The chain recombines TRBV2 with TRBJ1-1; D possibly corresponds to TRBD1 (5 bases). Germline CDR1 reads SNHLY; CDR2 reads FYNNEI. The CDR3 extends over 13 amino acids.

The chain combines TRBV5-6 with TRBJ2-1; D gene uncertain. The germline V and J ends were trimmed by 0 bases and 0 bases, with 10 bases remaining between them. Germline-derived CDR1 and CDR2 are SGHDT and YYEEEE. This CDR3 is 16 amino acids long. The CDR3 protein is CASSLVPPSSYNEQFF. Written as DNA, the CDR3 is TGTGCCAGCAGCTTGGTCCCCCCGAGCTCCTACAATGAGCAGTTCTTC.

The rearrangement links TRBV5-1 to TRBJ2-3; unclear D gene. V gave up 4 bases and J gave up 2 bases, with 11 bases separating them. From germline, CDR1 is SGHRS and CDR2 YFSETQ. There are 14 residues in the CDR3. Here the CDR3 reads CASSRSSTTDTQYF. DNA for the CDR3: TGCGCCAGCAGCCGAAGTTCGACCACAGATACGCAGTATTTT.

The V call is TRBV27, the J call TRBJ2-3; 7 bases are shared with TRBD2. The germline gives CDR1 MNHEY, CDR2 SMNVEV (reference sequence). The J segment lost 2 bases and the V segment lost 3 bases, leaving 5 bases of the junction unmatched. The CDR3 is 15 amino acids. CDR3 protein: CASSLERGITDTQYF. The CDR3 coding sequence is TGTGCCAGCAGTTTGGAGCGGGGTATCACAGATACGCAGTATTTT.

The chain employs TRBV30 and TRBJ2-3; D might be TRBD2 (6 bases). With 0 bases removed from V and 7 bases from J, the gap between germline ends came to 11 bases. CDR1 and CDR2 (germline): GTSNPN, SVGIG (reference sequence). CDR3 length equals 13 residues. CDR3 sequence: CAWSVRGSYTQYF. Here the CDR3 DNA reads TGTGCCTGGAGTGTACGGGGGTCATATACGCAGTATTTT.

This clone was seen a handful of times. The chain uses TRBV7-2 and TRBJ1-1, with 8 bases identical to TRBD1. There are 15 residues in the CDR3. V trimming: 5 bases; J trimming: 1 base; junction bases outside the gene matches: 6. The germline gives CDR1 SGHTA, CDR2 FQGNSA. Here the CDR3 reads CASSQDRARNTEAFF. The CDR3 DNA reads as TGTGCCAGCAGCCAGGACAGGGCCCGGAACACTGAAGCTTTCTTT.

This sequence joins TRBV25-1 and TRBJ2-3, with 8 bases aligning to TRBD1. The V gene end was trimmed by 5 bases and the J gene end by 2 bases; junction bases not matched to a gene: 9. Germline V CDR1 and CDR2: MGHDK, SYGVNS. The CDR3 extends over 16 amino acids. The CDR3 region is CASSNNRDRITDTQYF. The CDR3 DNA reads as TGTGCCAGCAGTAACAACCGGGACAGGATCACAGATACGCAGTATTTT.